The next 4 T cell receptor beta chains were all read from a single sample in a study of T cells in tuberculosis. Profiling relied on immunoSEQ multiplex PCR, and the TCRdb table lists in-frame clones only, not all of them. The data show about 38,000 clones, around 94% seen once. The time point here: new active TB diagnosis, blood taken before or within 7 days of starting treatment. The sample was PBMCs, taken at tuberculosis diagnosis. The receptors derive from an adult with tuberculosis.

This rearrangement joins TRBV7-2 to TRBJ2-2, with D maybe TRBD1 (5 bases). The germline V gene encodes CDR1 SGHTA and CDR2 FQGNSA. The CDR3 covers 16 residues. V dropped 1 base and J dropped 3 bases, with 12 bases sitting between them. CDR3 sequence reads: CASSLGQGGDTGELFF. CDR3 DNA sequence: TGTGCCAGCAGCTTAGGGCAGGGCGGCGACACCGGGGAGCTGTTTTTT.

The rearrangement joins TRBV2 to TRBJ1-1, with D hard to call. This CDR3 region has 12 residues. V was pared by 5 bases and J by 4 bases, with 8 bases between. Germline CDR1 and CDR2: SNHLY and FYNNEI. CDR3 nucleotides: TGTGCCAGCAGTAGGAGCGGCACTGAAGCTTTCTTT. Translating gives CASSRSGTEAFF.

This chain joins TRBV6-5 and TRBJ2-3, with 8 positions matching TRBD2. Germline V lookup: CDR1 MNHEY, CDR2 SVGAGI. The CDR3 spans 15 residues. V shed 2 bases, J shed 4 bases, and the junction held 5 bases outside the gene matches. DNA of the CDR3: TGTGCCAGCAGTTACGGCCGGGGGGGATCAGATACGCAGTATTTT. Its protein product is CASSYGRGGSDTQYF.

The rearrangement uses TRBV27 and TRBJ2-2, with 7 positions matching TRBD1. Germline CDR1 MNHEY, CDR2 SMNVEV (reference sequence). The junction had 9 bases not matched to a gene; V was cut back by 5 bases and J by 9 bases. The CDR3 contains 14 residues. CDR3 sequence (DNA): TGTGCCAGCAGTCCAAGACAGGGATTAAGGGAGCTGTTTTTT. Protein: CASSPRQGLRELFF.